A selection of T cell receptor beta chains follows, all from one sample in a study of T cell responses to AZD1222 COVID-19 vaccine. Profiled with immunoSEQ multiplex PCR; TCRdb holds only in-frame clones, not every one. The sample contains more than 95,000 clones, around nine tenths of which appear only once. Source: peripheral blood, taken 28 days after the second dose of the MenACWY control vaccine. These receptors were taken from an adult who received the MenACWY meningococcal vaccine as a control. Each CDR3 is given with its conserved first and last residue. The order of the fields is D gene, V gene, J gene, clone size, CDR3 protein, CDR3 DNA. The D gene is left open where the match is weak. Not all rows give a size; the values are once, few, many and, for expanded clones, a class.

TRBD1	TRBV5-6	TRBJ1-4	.	CASRFGQAYNEKLFF	TGTGCCAGCAGATTCGGACAGGCTTATAATGAAAAACTGTTTTTT
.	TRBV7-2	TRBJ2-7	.	CASSLRQQRTYEQYF	TGTGCCAGCAGCTTAAGGCAGCAAAGAACCTACGAGCAGTACTTC
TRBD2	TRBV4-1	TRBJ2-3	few	CASSRTSGRTSTDTQYF	TGCGCCAGCAGCCGGACTAGCGGAAGGACTAGCACAGATACGCAGTATTTT
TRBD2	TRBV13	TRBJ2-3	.	CASSQTGTSGADTQYF	TGTGCCAGCAGCCAAACCGGGACTAGCGGGGCAGATACGCAGTATTTT
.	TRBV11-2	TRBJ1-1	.	CASSLEFGRKNTEAFF	TGTGCCAGCAGCTTAGAATTCGGACGTAAGAACACTGAAGCTTTCTTT
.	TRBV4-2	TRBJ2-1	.	CASSQESGARLF	TGTGCCAGCAGCCAAGAATCCGGCGCGCGGCTCTTC
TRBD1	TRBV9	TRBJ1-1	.	CASSAPPTTGRRNTEAFF	TGTGCCAGCAGCGCCCCACCGACGACAGGGCGCCGGAACACTGAAGCTTTCTTT
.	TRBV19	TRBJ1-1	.	CASSDPRGRGGNTEAFF	TGTGCCAGTAGCGACCCCCGGGGGAGGGGCGGTAACACTGAAGCTTTCTTT
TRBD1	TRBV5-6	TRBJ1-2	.	CASSLVRAGGGTTNYGYTF	TGTGCCAGCAGCTTGGTTCGGGCAGGGGGCGGCACAACTAACTATGGCTACACCTTC
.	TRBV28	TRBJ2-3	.	CASSVGSPDTQYF	TGTGCCAGCAGTGTAGGATCTCCAGATACGCAGTATTTT
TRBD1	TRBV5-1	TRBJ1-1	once	CASRPGTGSIEAFF	TGCGCCAGCAGACCCGGGACAGGTTCGATTGAAGCTTTCTTT
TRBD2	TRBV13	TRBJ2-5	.	CASSLRASGTQETQYF	TGTGCCAGCAGCTTGCGCGCTAGCGGGACACAAGAGACCCAGTACTTC
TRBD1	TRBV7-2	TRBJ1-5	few	CASSPQGTGGGQPQHF	TGTGCCAGCAGCCCGCAGGGGACAGGGGGCGGTCAGCCCCAGCATTTT
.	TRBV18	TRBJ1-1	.	CASSPVLAGGTEAFF	TGTGCCAGCTCACCAGTCCTAGCGGGGGGCACTGAAGCTTTCTTT
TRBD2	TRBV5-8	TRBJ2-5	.	CASGDYREETQYF	TGTGCCAGCGGGGACTATCGAGAAGAGACCCAGTACTTC
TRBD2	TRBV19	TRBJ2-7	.	CASSIGAGSSYEQYF	TGTGCCAGTAGTATAGGAGCGGGGAGCTCCTACGAGCAGTACTTC
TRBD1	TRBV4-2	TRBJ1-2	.	CASSQARQGIYYGYTF	TGTGCCAGCAGCCAGGCCAGACAGGGAATCTACTATGGCTACACCTTC
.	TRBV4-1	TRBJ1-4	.	CASSRLDRGIATNEKLFF	TGCGCCAGCAGCCGCCTGGACAGAGGTATTGCAACTAATGAAAAACTGTTTTTT
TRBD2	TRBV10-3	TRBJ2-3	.	CAISESPGTSGGAAADTQYF	TGTGCCATCAGTGAGTCTCCCGGGACTAGCGGGGGGGCCGCGGCAGATACGCAGTATTTT
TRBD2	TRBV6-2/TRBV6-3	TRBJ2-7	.	CASSFPGTSGGPGEQYF	TGTGCCAGCAGTTTCCCCGGGACTAGCGGGGGGCCCGGCGAGCAGTACTTC